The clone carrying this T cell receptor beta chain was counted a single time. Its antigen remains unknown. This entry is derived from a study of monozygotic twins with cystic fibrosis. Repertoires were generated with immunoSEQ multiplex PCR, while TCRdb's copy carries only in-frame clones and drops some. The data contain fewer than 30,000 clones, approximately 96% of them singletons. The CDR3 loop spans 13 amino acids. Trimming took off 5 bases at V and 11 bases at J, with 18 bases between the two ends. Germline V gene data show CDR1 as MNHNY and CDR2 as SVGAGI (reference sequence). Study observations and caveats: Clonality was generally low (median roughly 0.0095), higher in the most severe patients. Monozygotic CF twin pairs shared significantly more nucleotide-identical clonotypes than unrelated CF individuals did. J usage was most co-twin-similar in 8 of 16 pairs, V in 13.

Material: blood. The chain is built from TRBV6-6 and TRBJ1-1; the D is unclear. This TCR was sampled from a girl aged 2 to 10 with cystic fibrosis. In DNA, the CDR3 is TGTGCCAGCAGTCCCACAGAGGACGGGCGGGCTTTCTTT. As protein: CASSPTEDGRAFF.